The rows below give T cell receptor beta chains drawn from one sample of a study of cytomegalovirus exposure and HLA in healthy donors. Method: immunoSEQ multiplex PCR; TCRdb's copy keeps in-frame clones and lacks some. The table records approximately 180,000 clones, around 80% of them present only once. The specimen sequenced was PBMCs. The source of these receptors is a man aged 18-30 years in good health and CMV-seronegative. Each CDR3 is given with its conserved first and last residue. D genes are given only for firm matches. Clone size is stated in some rows and not others, as once, few, many or a class when expanded.

-,TRBV7-8,TRBJ2-7,-,TGTGCCAGCAGCTTGCGGGTCTCCTACGAGCAGTACTTC,CASSLRVSYEQYF
-,TRBV7-2,TRBJ2-1,-,TGTGCCAGCAGCTTAGGGTTCCCGGGACAAGCTCTTCCTAAGCAGTTCTTC,CASSLGFPGQALPKQFF
-,TRBV9,TRBJ2-3,-,TGTGCCAGCAGCGTAGGAGGCAACAGGGTGGCAGATACGCAGTATTTT,CASSVGGNRVADTQYF
-,TRBV27,TRBJ2-7,-,TGTGCCAGCAGCCGCGGTAAATACGAGCAGTACTTC,CASSRGKYEQYF
once,TRBV7-7,TRBJ2-5,-,TGTGCTAGCAGCCGACTCTATGGGGAGACCCAGTACTTC,CASSRLYGETQYF
few,TRBV7-9,TRBJ2-7,-,TGTGCCAGCAGCTCGGCGGGGACCCGACGGGGAGACGAGCAGTACTTC,CASSSAGTRRGDEQYF
-,TRBV28,TRBJ1-1,TRBD1,TGTGCCAGCAGTTTAGGGGGACAGGGGTTCACTGAAGCTTTCTTT,CASSLGGQGFTEAFF
-,TRBV9,TRBJ2-1,TRBD2,TGTGCCAGCAGCGTATCGGGAGGAGTCTACAATGAGCAGTTCTTC,CASSVSGGVYNEQFF
-,TRBV12-5,TRBJ2-1,TRBD2,TGTGCTAGTGGTTTCCTGACTAGCGGGATCTACAATGAGCAGTTCTTC,CASGFLTSGIYNEQFF
-,TRBV7-2,TRBJ2-7,-,TGTGCCAGCAGCCCAACTGGCGGGGGCCCCTACGAGCAGTACTTC,CASSPTGGGPYEQYF
-,TRBV2,TRBJ2-5,TRBD2,TGTGCCAGCAGCAAGACTAGCGGGGGAGGGGAGACCCAGTACTTC,CASSKTSGGGETQYF
-,TRBV11-2,TRBJ2-7,-,TGTGCCAGCAGCCCACCCGCGGGGTACGAGCAGTACTTC,CASSPPAGYEQYF
-,TRBV6-5,TRBJ2-1,-,TGTGCCAGCAAGGGAGTCACCAATGAGCAGTTCTTC,CASKGVTNEQFF
-,TRBV10-3,TRBJ1-6,-,TGTGCCATCAGTCCGGGACAAAATAATTCACCCCTCCACTTT,CAISPGQNNSPLHF
-,TRBV14,TRBJ1-3,-,TGTGCCAGCAGCCAAGGACAGCACTCTGGAAACACCATATATTTT,CASSQGQHSGNTIYF
-,TRBV10-3,TRBJ2-7,TRBD1,TGTGCCACCCGGACAGGGGGCGCGATGGGGTCCTACGAGCAGTACTTC,CATRTGGAMGSYEQYF
-,TRBV6-6,TRBJ2-3,-,TGTGCCAGCAGTTACTCAAAGGGGGCAGATACGCAGTATTTT,CASSYSKGADTQYF
once,TRBV25-1,TRBJ2-3,TRBD2,TGTGCCAGCAGTGAGGGAGGGGCTTTTCTCACAGATACGCAGTATTTT,CASSEGGAFLTDTQYF
-,TRBV15,TRBJ1-5,-,TGTGCCACCAGCAGAGATCAGTATCAGCCCCAGCATTTT,CATSRDQYQPQHF
-,TRBV27,TRBJ2-2,-,TGTGCCAGCAGTTTATCGTTCTTGGCGGGACCCGGGGAGCTGTTTTTT,CASSLSFLAGPGELFF
-,TRBV2,TRBJ2-7,-,TGTGCCAGCGGGGGCAGGGCTCGAAACGAGCAGTACTTC,CASGGRARNEQYF
-,TRBV5-6,TRBJ2-1,TRBD2,TGTGCCAGCAGTCTACTAGCGCGTCGCTCCTACAATGAGCAGTTCTTC,CASSLLARRSYNEQFF
-,TRBV6-5,TRBJ2-5,-,TGTGCCAGCAGTTACCCGACTCTGCTGGGAGAGACCCAGTACTTC,CASSYPTLLGETQYF
-,TRBV7-2,TRBJ1-2,TRBD1,TGTGCCAGCAGCTCCGGACAGGGGGGGAACTATGGCTACACCTTC,CASSSGQGGNYGYTF
-,TRBV7-9,TRBJ1-4,TRBD1,TGTGCCAGCAGCTCCGGGACAGCTAATGAAAAACTGTTTTTT,CASSSGTANEKLFF
-,TRBV30,TRBJ1-1,-,TGTGCCTGGAGGCCCACAGGGACTGAAGCTTTCTTT,CAWRPTGTEAFF
few,TRBV30,TRBJ1-1,TRBD1,TGTGCCTGGAGTGCGCTACAGGGGTACACTGAAGCTTTCTTT,CAWSALQGYTEAFF
-,TRBV5-6,TRBJ2-5,-,TGTGCCAGCAGTTCCCGGGGACAAGAGACCCAGTACTTC,CASSSRGQETQYF
once,TRBV21-1,TRBJ1-6,-,TGTGCCAGCAGCCTACAGACGAAGGGCGGGGACCATCTACCACCCCTCCACTTT,CASSLQTKGGDHLPPLHF
-,TRBV6-1,TRBJ1-2,-,TGTGCCAGCAGTGTTAGCCAGGTCGGGGGCTATGGCTACACCTTC,CASSVSQVGGYGYTF
-,TRBV7-2,TRBJ2-5,-,TGTGCCAGCAGCTTGGGGCAACAGGGTCAGGGGAAGACCCAGTACTTC,CASSLGQQGQGKTQYF
-,TRBV18,TRBJ2-5,TRBD1,TGTGCCAGCTCGACCGGGACAGGGGCAGAGACCCAGTACTTC,CASSTGTGAETQYF
-,TRBV28,TRBJ2-1,TRBD2,TGTGCTATTATCCCCCGGGCGACTAGCGGGAGGGGGGGTGAGCAGTTCTTC,CAIIPRATSGRGGEQFF
-,TRBV5-4,TRBJ2-7,TRBD2,TGTGCCAACAACCGGGAGGGGCGGGAGGGCCTTTGGTACTTC,CANNREGREGLWYF
-,TRBV2,TRBJ2-5,TRBD2,TGTGCCAGCACCCGGGCCTACCCCGGGAGGGACCAAGAGACCCAGTACTTC,CASTRAYPGRDQETQYF
-,TRBV5-1,TRBJ2-5,-,TGCGCCAGCAGCTTGGGACAGCAAGAGACCCAGTACTTC,CASSLGQQETQYF
-,TRBV5-4,TRBJ2-1,-,TGTGCCAGCAGCTTGGGTCCGGACATCTCCTACAATGAGCAGTTCTTC,CASSLGPDISYNEQFF
-,TRBV5-1,TRBJ2-7,TRBD2,TGCGCCAGCAGCCTGACTAGCGGGAGCTCCTACGAGCAGTACTTC,CASSLTSGSSYEQYF
-,TRBV19,TRBJ1-5,-,TGTGCCAGTAGTATGGTCGAAGGGGTTCAGCCCCAGCATTTT,CASSMVEGVQPQHF
-,TRBV4-3,TRBJ2-3,TRBD2,TGCGCCAGCAGCCAAGACGGCGGGACTAGCGGAGACGGCACAGATACGCAGTATTTT,CASSQDGGTSGDGTDTQYF
few,TRBV6-5,TRBJ1-2,-,TGTGCCAGCAGTCAACGAGACATGGGTGGCTACACCTTC,CASSQRDMGGYTF
-,TRBV11-2,TRBJ1-2,TRBD1,TGTGCCAGCAGCCCCACACCCGACAGGGTTGGCTACACCTTC,CASSPTPDRVGYTF
-,TRBV11-2,TRBJ2-7,TRBD1,TGTGCCAGCAGGGGACAGGGTCTCACCTACGAGCAGTACTTC,CASRGQGLTYEQYF
-,TRBV6-5,TRBJ2-1,-,TGTGCCAGCAGTTATGGGCAGGGATTCAATGAGCAGTTCTTC,CASSYGQGFNEQFF
-,TRBV25-1,TRBJ2-7,-,TGTGCCAGCAGTGAAAACAGGCCCTATGAGCAGTACTTC,CASSENRPYEQYF
-,TRBV5-1,TRBJ1-1,-,TGCGCCAGCAGCGTAACAGCGGGGGGTACTGAAGCTTTCTTT,CASSVTAGGTEAFF
once,TRBV5-1,TRBJ1-1,-,TGCGCCAGCAGCGTCAATAAATTAGACGGGAGGACTGAAGCTTTCTTT,CASSVNKLDGRTEAFF
-,TRBV7-7,TRBJ2-5,TRBD2,TGTGCTAGCAGCTTAGGACTAGGGTTGGGAGAGACCCAGTACTTC,CASSLGLGLGETQYF
-,TRBV7-8,TRBJ1-6,TRBD1,TGTGCCAGCAGCTTTAGGGGGCGAGATAATTCACCCCTCCACTTT,CASSFRGRDNSPLHF
-,TRBV7-9,TRBJ1-1,-,TGTGCCAGCAGCCGGGAGTCTGAAGCTTTCTTT,CASSRESEAFF
-,TRBV7-8,TRBJ1-2,-,TGTGCCAGCAGCTCCACGGGACATGTCTATGGCTACACCTTC,CASSSTGHVYGYTF